This T cell receptor beta chain comes out of a study of beta chain features in type 1 diabetes. TCRB transcripts that were expressed got sequenced, as all of the isolated RNA had been reverse transcribed. The data were produced by immunoSEQ multiplex PCR, yet TCRdb's version contains in-frame clones alone and is incomplete. Seen here are 250,000 or so clones, about 26% observed once, and the top ten hold around 4%. Germline V gene lookup returns CDR1 SQVTM and CDR2 ANQGSEA. The germline V and J ends were trimmed by 7 bases and 2 bases, with 8 bases remaining between them. The CDR3 contains 11 residues.

Sequenced input: central memory CD4+ T cells from blood. This clonotype was sampled from a young man in good health. The rearrangement uses TRBV29-1 and TRBJ1-2; no reliable D call. CDR3 sequence: CSARFNYGYTF. The CDR3 DNA follows: TGCAGCGCACGATTCAACTATGGCTACACCTTC.